The next 7 T cell receptor beta chains were all read from a single sample in a study of identical twins. TCRdb reprocessed the 5' RACE reads with MiXCR, giving one entry per CDR3 protein. The table lists roughly 470,000 distinct CDR3 sequences, more than 13% of them singletons. The sample was also reused in another study, on yellow fever vaccine responses in identical twins.

Sequencing was performed on CD4+ T cells sorted from blood. These receptors all stem from a woman aged 18-29 years in good health.

The gene calls are TRBV7-9 and TRBJ2-5, with D possibly being TRBD2 (6 bases). Looked up from germline, CDR1 is SEHNR and CDR2 is FQNEAQ (reference sequence). V was trimmed by 3 bases and J by 4 bases, leaving 15 bases between them. This CDR3 is built from 15 residues. CDR3 bases: TGTGCCAGCAGCTTCCGGGGCGGGGAGTTAGAGACCCAGTACTTC. Protein: CASSFRGGELETQYF.

The chain combines TRBV24-1 with TRBJ2-3; D is perhaps TRBD2 (6 bases). CDR3 length equals 16 residues. V gave up 7 bases and J gave up 5 bases, with 21 bases separating them. Germline CDR1 is KGHDR and CDR2 is SFDVKD. CDR3 region: CATSTRGAGMGDTQYF. In DNA, the CDR3 is TGTGCCACCAGCACCCGCGGCGCGGGGATGGGAGATACGCAGTATTTT.

This clonotype showed up just a few times. The chain links TRBV18 to TRBJ2-1; 7 nucleotides line up with TRBD2. Germline assignment: CDR1 KGHSH and CDR2 LQKENI. The CDR3 contains 15 residues. Germline trimming cut 3 bases from V and 3 bases from J; bases unmatched to any gene: 5. The chain's CDR3 is CASSPDLAVYNEQFF. The CDR3 bases are TGTGCCAGCTCACCGGACCTAGCGGTCTACAATGAGCAGTTCTTC.

This clonotype turned up a few times. The rearrangement links TRBV7-9 to TRBJ2-6, with 9 bases aligning to TRBD1. With 9 bases clipped from V and 2 bases from J, the junction kept 5 bases outside the gene matches. CDR1 is SEHNR and CDR2 is FQNEAQ in the germline V gene (reference sequence). CDR3 length equals 15 residues. CDR3 sequence: CARPGQGTGANVLTF. In nucleotides, the CDR3 is TGTGCCAGGCCGGGACAGGGTACTGGGGCCAACGTCCTGACTTTC.

J is TRBJ1-2 and V is TRBV7-9; 8 nucleotides line up with TRBD1. The V gene's germline CDR1 is SEHNR and CDR2 FQNEAQ (reference sequence). This CDR3 is built from 16 residues. The V and J ends lost 0 bases and 3 bases, in that order; junction bases with no gene match: 6. The CDR3, as DNA: TGTGCCAGCAGCTTAGCGAGTCAGGGGGCAGACTATGGCTACACCTTC. As protein: CASSLASQGADYGYTF.

The chain is built from TRBV12-3 or TRBV12-4 and TRBJ2-4; D call uncertain. There are 15 residues in the CDR3. Deletions cut 4 bases from V and 0 bases from J, with 10 bases between. Here the CDR3 reads CASSYGVLAKNIQYF. CDR3 coding DNA: TGTGCCAGCAGTTATGGAGTTCTAGCCAAAAACATTCAGTACTTC.

J is TRBJ2-1 and V is TRBV6-5, with 9 bases fitting TRBD2. J was trimmed by 4 bases and V by 2 bases; bases with no gene match: 6. The CDR3 consists of 16 residues. Germline V lookup: CDR1 MNHEY, CDR2 SVGAGI. The CDR3 reads CASSYVGGLAYNEQFF. The CDR3 region has the DNA TGTGCCAGCAGTTACGTCGGGGGACTAGCTTACAATGAGCAGTTCTTC.